One sample yielded the 28 T cell receptor beta chains listed below, sequenced in a study of CD8 T cells in ankylosing spondylitis. TCRdb passed the 5' RACE reads through MiXCR, listing each CDR3 protein once. The table records about 230,000 distinct CDR3 sequences, roughly 8.2% of them present only once. The sequenced sample consisted of blood, either unsorted or a sorted T cell fraction (not recorded which). These TCRs come from a female donor with ankylosing spondylitis or in good health (not recorded which).

There are a few counts of this clonotype. Possible read error: a much larger clone is one base away. The V and J genes are TRBV4-3 and TRBJ1-2; D perhaps matches TRBD1 (6 bases). V lost 1 base and J lost 4, with 13 bases in between. Germline V gene sequence: CDR1 LGHNA, CDR2 YSLEER. The CDR3 is made up of 15 amino acids. This chain's CDR3 is CASSQVRGLGYGYTF. The CDR3 nucleotides read TGCGCCAGCAGCCAAGTCAGGGGTCTGGGCTATGGCTACACCTTC.

This clonotype showed up many times. This rearrangement joins TRBV7-2 to TRBJ2-7; no clear D. The CDR3 has 14 amino acids. The germline V and J ends were trimmed by 4 bases and 1 base, with 11 bases remaining between them. CDR1 SGHTA and CDR2 FQGNSA come from the germline V gene. The CDR3 DNA reads TGTGCCAGCAGCTCACGGTCCGTATCCTACGAGCAGTACTTC. Its protein is CASSSRSVSYEQYF. Using reference TRBV7-2 and TRBJ2-7 for the parts outside the CDR3, the full variable domain is GAGVSQSPSNKVTEKGKDVELRCDPISGHTALYWYRQSLGQGLEFLIYFQGNSAPDKSGLPSDRFSAERTGGSVSTLTIQRTQQEDSAVYLCASSSRSVSYEQYFGPGTRLTVT.

This rearrangement joins TRBV7-6 to TRBJ2-3, with 7 bases that match TRBD2. The CDR3 runs to 14 residues. The trim removed 3 bases at V and 2 bases at J, leaving 2 bases unmatched. From germline, CDR1 is SGHVS and CDR2 FNYEAQ. CDR3 residues: CASSLGDYTDTQYF. CDR3 bases: TGTGCCAGCAGCTTGGGGGACTACACAGATACGCAGTATTTT.

This clonotype appeared many times. The V call is TRBV28, the J call TRBJ2-1; possible D gene TRBD2, 6 bases. This CDR3 spans 15 amino acids. Trimming shortened V by 7 bases and J by 2 bases, and 15 bases separated the two germline ends. Germline V gene sequence: CDR1 MDHEN, CDR2 SYDVKM. CDR3 DNA: TGTGCCAGCACCCTATGGGGGGTGGCCTACAATGAGCAGTTCTTC. Translation gives CASTLWGVAYNEQFF.

The rearrangement joins TRBV24-1 to TRBJ2-1; D not certain. The CDR3 extends over 11 amino acids. Germline V gene data show CDR1 as KGHDR and CDR2 as SFDVKD. V dropped 5 bases and J dropped 8 bases, with 6 bases sitting between them. CDR3 bases: TGTGCCACCAGTGTCGGATATGAGCAGTTCTTC. This encodes CATSVGYEQFF.

This clonotype was seen many times. CDR3 in DNA: TGCGCCAGCAGCTTTTTGCGGGAGAGGATCTACGAGCAGTACTTC. Its translation is CASSFLRERIYEQYF. The J gene is TRBJ2-7, the V gene TRBV5-1, with 7 bases identical to TRBD2. The CDR3 contains 15 residues. V shed 2 bases, J shed 3 bases, and the junction held 8 bases outside the gene matches. Germline assignment: CDR1 SGHRS and CDR2 YFSETQ. Full variable domain (rest looked up from reference TRBV5-1 and TRBJ2-7): KAGVTQTPRYLIKTRGQQVTLSCSPISGHRSVSWYQQTPGQGLQFLFEYFSETQRNKGNFPGRFSGRQFSNSRSEMNVSTLELGDSALYLCASSFLRERIYEQYFGPGTRLTVT.

The J gene is TRBJ2-3, the V gene TRBV7-9; 14 bases are shared with TRBD2. Looked up from germline, CDR1 is SEHNR and CDR2 is FQNEAQ (reference sequence). The CDR3 runs to 17 residues. The junction had 5 bases not matched to a gene; V was cut back by 3 bases and J by 3 bases. CDR3 sequence reads: CASSLGLAGVETDTQYF. In nucleotides, the CDR3 is TGTGCCAGCAGCTTGGGACTAGCGGGAGTGGAGACAGATACGCAGTATTTT.

The V call is TRBV7-9, the J call TRBJ2-3; TRBD2 aligns across 9 bases. CDR3 size: 16 residues. The germline V gene has CDR1 SEHNR and CDR2 FQNEAQ (reference sequence). V was clipped by 5 bases and J by 3 bases; unmatched bases: 9. CDR3 sequence: CASSTRLADPTDTQYF. Here the CDR3 DNA reads TGTGCCAGCAGCACCCGACTAGCGGATCCAACAGATACGCAGTATTTT.

Comments on this clonotype: An end of the junction does not agree with germline; a read error may underlie this. This sequence joins TRBV7-8 and TRBJ2-1, with TRBD2 matching over 10 bases. CDR3 length: 16 residues. Germline CDR1 is SGHVS and CDR2 is FQNEAQ. As DNA, the CDR3 is TGTGTCAGCAGCCAGTGGTGGCTAGCGGGAGTCAATGAGCAGTTCTTC. Protein sequence: CVSSQWWLAGVNEQFF. The full variable domain, completed using reference TRBV7-8 and TRBJ2-1, is GAGVSQSPRYKVAKRGQDVALRCDPISGHVSLFWYQQALGQGPEFLTYFQNEAQLDKSGLPSDRFFAERPEGSVSTLKIQRTQQEDSAVYLCVSSQWWLAGVNEQFFGPGTRLTVL.

This clonotype showed up many times. CDR3 residues: CASRDSPNTEAFF. DNA for the CDR3: TGTGCCAGCAGGGACAGTCCTAACACTGAAGCTTTCTTT. The chain links TRBV6-4 to TRBJ1-1; tentative D call: TRBD1 (6 bases). Germline V gene lookup returns CDR1 MRHNA and CDR2 SNTAGT. V was clipped by 6 bases and J by 2 bases, with 10 bases between them. This CDR3 comprises 13 residues.

CDR3 amino acids: CASSSPQGGVGNQPQHF. The DNA for the CDR3 is TGTGCCAGCAGTTCCCCCCAGGGGGGGGTGGGCAATCAGCCCCAGCATTTT. V gene TRBV28 combines with J gene TRBJ1-5; 7 bases are shared with TRBD1. This CDR3 has 17 residues. J was trimmed by 2 bases and V by 4 bases; bases with no gene match: 11. Germline V gene sequence: CDR1 MDHEN, CDR2 SYDVKM. The full variable domain, its missing parts supplied by reference TRBV28 and TRBJ1-5, is DVKVTQSSRYLVKRTGEKVFLECVQDMDHENMFWYRQDPGLGLRLIYFSYDVKMKEKGDIPEGYSVSREKKERFSLILESASTNQTSMYLCASSSPQGGVGNQPQHFGDGTRLSIL.

In this sample, this clonotype turned up many times. The chain is built from TRBV29-1 and TRBJ2-2; no definite D call. Trimming took off 3 bases at V and 3 bases at J, with 5 bases between the two ends. There are 12 residues in the CDR3. Germline CDR1 and CDR2: SQVTM and ANQGSEA. The DNA of the CDR3 is TGCAGCGTTGATGGGGACACCGGGGAGCTGTTTTTT. Translating gives CSVDGDTGELFF.

This clonotype was seen many times. The V and J genes are TRBV21-1 and TRBJ2-7; the table calls TRBD1, which could not be checked here. TRBV21-1 is assigned pseudogene status. The CDR3 extends over 14 amino acids. The CDR3 DNA follows: TGTGCCAGCAGCGGGACAGGTACTTCCTACGAGCAGTACTTC. It is translated as CASSGTGTSYEQYF.

This clonotype was observed at least ten times. The chain uses TRBV5-1 and TRBJ2-1; 12 positions agree with TRBD2. J was trimmed by 0 bases and V by 0 bases; bases with no gene match: 19. From germline, CDR1 is SGHRS and CDR2 YFSETQ. The CDR3 has 23 residues. The CDR3 DNA follows: TGCGCCAGCAGCTTGGGCAAGACTAGCGGGAGCCACACAGACCTTGGCTCCTACAATGAGCAGTTCTTC. This encodes CASSLGKTSGSHTDLGSYNEQFF.

This clonotype has more than one count but fewer than ten. This chain joins TRBV7-2 and TRBJ2-7; D possibly corresponds to TRBD2 (6 bases). The V gene lost 5 bases and the J gene lost 5 bases, with 16 bases spanning the gap. Germline-derived CDR1 and CDR2 are SGHTA and FQGNSA. This CDR3 has 14 amino acids. This CDR3 is CASSRNGGMDEQYF. The CDR3 nucleotides read TGTGCCAGCAGCCGGAACGGGGGAATGGACGAGCAGTACTTC.

The V and J genes are TRBV7-2 and TRBJ1-6; 9 bases align to TRBD1. J lost 9 bases, V lost 7 bases, and 10 bases had no gene match. There are 15 residues in the CDR3. The germline gives CDR1 SGHTA, CDR2 FQGNSA. The chain's CDR3 is CASNPGTGNGSPLHF. The CDR3 nucleotides read TGTGCCAGCAACCCAGGGACAGGGAACGGTTCACCCCTCCACTTT.

The J gene is TRBJ2-7, the V gene TRBV27, with 9 nucleotides matching TRBD2. V gave up 5 bases and J gave up 6 bases; unmatched junction bases: 8. Germline loops: CDR1 MNHEY, CDR2 SMNVEV (reference sequence). The CDR3 has 14 residues. The CDR3 sequence is CASSPEASGTEQYF. The DNA of the CDR3 is TGTGCCAGCAGTCCAGAGGCTAGCGGGACCGAGCAGTACTTC.

This clonotype has ten or more counts. The chain's CDR3 is CASSHRDRHTGELFF. The CDR3 bases are TGTGCCAGCAGTCACCGGGACAGGCATACCGGGGAGCTGTTTTTT. The J gene is TRBJ2-2, the V gene TRBV6-2 or TRBV6-3; TRBD1 matches 8 bases. Looked up from germline, CDR1 is MNHEY and CDR2 is SVGEGT. This CDR3 is built from 15 residues. Unmatched junction bases numbered 7, after V lost 5 bases and J lost 5 bases.

Many counts were recorded for this clonotype. The chain links TRBV20-1 to TRBJ2-7; D is uncertain. The CDR3 runs to 11 residues. V lost 4 bases to trimming and J lost 5 bases, with 9 bases between them. Germline V gene lookup returns CDR1 DFQATT and CDR2 SNEGSKA (reference sequence). The CDR3 DNA reads TGCAGTGCTACCAGGATTGACGAGCAGTACTTC. Translated: CSATRIDEQYF.

This clonotype was picked up many times. The V and J genes are TRBV6-5 and TRBJ2-2; 10 bases are shared with TRBD2. V was pared by 0 bases and J by 6 bases, with 7 bases of the junction left unmatched. Germline CDR1 MNHEY, CDR2 SVGAGI. The CDR3 is 17 residues long. For the CDR3, the DNA is TGTGCCAGCAGTTACTCGGTGGCTAGCGGGAGTCCCGGGGAGCTGTTTTTT. It is translated as CASSYSVASGSPGELFF.

This clonotype was observed at least ten times. The rearrangement links TRBV5-1 to TRBJ2-7; 12 positions match TRBD2. CDR1 and CDR2 (germline): SGHRS, YFSETQ. V lost 4 bases, J lost 5 bases, and 7 bases stayed unmatched. The CDR3 has 15 amino acids. The CDR3 region is CASSPTSGRTNEQYF. In DNA, the CDR3 is TGCGCCAGCAGCCCGACTAGCGGGAGAACCAACGAGCAGTACTTC.

This clonotype was counted a few times. This chain joins TRBV6-1 and TRBJ2-6; no definite D call. The germline CDR1 and CDR2 sequences are MNHNS and SASEGT. The CDR3 sequence is 16 residues long. Trimming left V 3 bases short and J 4 bases short, with 13 bases between. The CDR3 bases are TGTGCCAGCAGTGACCATGACTTGACAGGGGCCAACGTCCTGACTTTC. As protein: CASSDHDLTGANVLTF.

The table lists this clonotype with many counts. The chain couples TRBV20-1 to TRBJ2-5; 11 nucleotides align to TRBD2. This CDR3 comprises 15 residues. Trimming at V came to 0 bases and at J to 3 bases, leaving 3 bases not matched to a gene. Germline V gene data show CDR1 as DFQATT and CDR2 as SNEGSKA (reference sequence). The CDR3 reads CSARDGTSGKETQYF. The CDR3 nucleotides are TGCAGTGCTAGAGACGGGACTAGCGGAAAAGAGACCCAGTACTTC.

This rearrangement joins TRBV20-1 to TRBJ2-1, with D unresolved. In germline, CDR1 is DFQATT, CDR2 SNEGSKA (reference sequence). This CDR3 contains 13 residues. V lost 3 bases to trimming and J lost 9 bases, with 15 bases between them. The CDR3 sequence: CSARNVRAGEQFF. DNA for the CDR3: TGCAGTGCTAGGAACGTACGGGCCGGTGAGCAGTTCTTC.

This clonotype occurred a few times. The V gene is TRBV7-2, the J gene TRBJ1-1; no clear D gene. CDR3 size: 14 residues. V gave up 5 bases and J gave up 1 base, with 11 bases separating them. CDR1 is SGHTA and CDR2 is FQGNSA in the germline V gene. CDR3 nucleotides: TGTGCCAGCAGCCCCTGGGCGCCGAACACTGAAGCTTTCTTT. It yields the protein CASSPWAPNTEAFF.

This clonotype was detected many times. In DNA form, the CDR3 reads TGTGCCAGCAGCCAAGGTGAAGCCTATGGCTACACCTTC. Its protein product is CASSQGEAYGYTF. The chain couples TRBV3-1 to TRBJ1-2; D is undetermined. Per germline, CDR1 LGHDT and CDR2 YNNKEL (reference sequence). Deletions cut 1 base from V and 4 bases from J, with 7 bases between. CDR3 length: 13 amino acids.

The chain joins TRBV7-2 to TRBJ1-1; 7 nucleotides line up with TRBD1. CDR3 length: 12 amino acids. V lost 2 bases, J lost 8 bases, and 2 bases stayed unmatched. Germline values: CDR1 SGHTA, CDR2 FQGNSA. In DNA form, the CDR3 reads TGTGCCAGCAGCTTAAACAGGGGAGAAGCTTTCTTT. Translated, it gives CASSLNRGEAFF.

This clonotype occurred many times. The chain couples TRBV19 to TRBJ2-7; TRBD1 or TRBD2 may be the D gene (5 bases each). The CDR3 totals 14 residues. Per the germline V gene, CDR1 is LNHDA and CDR2 is SQIVND (reference sequence). Trimming cost V 5 bases and J 4 bases, with 15 bases left between them. This CDR3 is CASSGAYGGYEQYF. DNA of the CDR3: TGTGCCAGTAGTGGGGCCTATGGCGGGTACGAGCAGTACTTC. Combining the CDR3 with reference TRBV19 and TRBJ2-7 gives the whole variable domain DGGITQSPKYLFRKEGQNVTLSCEQNLNHDAMYWYRQDPGQGLRLIYYSQIVNDFQKGDIAEGYSVSREKKESFPLTVTSAQKNPTAFYLCASSGAYGGYEQYFGPGTRLTVT.